The present T cell receptor (beta chain) was sequenced within a study of cytomegalovirus exposure and HLA in healthy donors. Study-wide results and caveats: Presence/absence analyses assumed roughly uniform sequencing depth across donors, which may not hold. Most CMV-associated TCR beta chains appeared HLA-restricted in a later analysis.

This clone was recorded a few times. What it binds is not known. PCR employed 60 Vbeta and 13 Jbeta primers. Produced via immunoSEQ multiplex PCR; TCRdb's table is partial and in-frame only. The sample consists of just under 95,000 clones, under 80% of them appearing once. The CDR3 spans 13 residues. The V end was cut by 0 bases, the J end by 3 bases, with 7 bases between. The V gene's germline CDR1 is SGHNT and CDR2 YYREEE (reference sequence). The sample comprised PBMCs. The chain employs TRBV5-4 and TRBJ2-7; D ambiguous. The TCR originated in a man in his fifties in good health and CMV-seropositive. CDR3 DNA sequence: TGTGCCAGCAGCTTGGCAGGAAACTACGAGCAGTACTTC. It specifies CASSLAGNYEQYF.